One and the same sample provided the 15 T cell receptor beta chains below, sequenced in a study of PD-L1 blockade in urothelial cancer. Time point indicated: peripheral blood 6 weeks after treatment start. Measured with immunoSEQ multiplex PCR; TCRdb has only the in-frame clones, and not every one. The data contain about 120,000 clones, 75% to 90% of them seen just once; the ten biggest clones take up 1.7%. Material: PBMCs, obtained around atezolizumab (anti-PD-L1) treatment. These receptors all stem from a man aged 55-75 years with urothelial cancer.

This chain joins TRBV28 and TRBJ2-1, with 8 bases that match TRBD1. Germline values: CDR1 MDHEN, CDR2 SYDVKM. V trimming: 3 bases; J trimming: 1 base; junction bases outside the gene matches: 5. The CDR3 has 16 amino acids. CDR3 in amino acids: CASSFIDRGSYNEQFF. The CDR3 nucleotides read TGTGCCAGCAGTTTTATTGACAGGGGTTCCTACAATGAGCAGTTCTTC.

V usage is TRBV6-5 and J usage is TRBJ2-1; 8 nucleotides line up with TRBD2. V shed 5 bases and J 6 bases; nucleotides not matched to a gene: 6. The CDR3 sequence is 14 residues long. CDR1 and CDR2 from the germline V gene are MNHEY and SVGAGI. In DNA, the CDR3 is TGTGCCAGCAGTATCCGGGGGGGCCGCAATGAGCAGTTCTTC. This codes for CASSIRGGRNEQFF.

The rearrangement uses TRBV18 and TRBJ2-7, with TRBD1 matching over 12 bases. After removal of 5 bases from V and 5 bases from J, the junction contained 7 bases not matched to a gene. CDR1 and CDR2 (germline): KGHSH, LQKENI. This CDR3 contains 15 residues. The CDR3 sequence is CASSGAGTGGNEQYF. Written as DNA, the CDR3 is TGTGCCAGCTCAGGAGCCGGGACAGGGGGCAACGAGCAGTACTTC.

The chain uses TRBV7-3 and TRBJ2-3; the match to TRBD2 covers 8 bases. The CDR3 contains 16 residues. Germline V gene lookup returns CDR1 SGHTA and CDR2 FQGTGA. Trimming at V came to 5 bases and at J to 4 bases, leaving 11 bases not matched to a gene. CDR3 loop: CASSLGAGVTADTQYF. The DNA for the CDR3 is TGTGCCAGCAGCCTAGGAGCGGGAGTGACGGCAGATACGCAGTATTTT.

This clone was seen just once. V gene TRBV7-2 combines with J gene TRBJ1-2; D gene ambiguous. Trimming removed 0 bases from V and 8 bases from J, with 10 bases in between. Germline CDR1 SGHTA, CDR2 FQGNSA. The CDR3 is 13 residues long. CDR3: CASSLAAGNGYTF. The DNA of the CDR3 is TGTGCCAGCAGCTTAGCAGCGGGGAACGGCTACACCTTC.

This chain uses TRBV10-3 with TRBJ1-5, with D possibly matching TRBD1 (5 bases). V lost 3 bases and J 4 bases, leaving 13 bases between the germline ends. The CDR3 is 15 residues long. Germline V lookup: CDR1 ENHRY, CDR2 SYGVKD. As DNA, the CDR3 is TGTGCCATCAGTGACTGGGACTGGGTGAATCAGCCCCAGCATTTT. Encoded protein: CAISDWDWVNQPQHF.

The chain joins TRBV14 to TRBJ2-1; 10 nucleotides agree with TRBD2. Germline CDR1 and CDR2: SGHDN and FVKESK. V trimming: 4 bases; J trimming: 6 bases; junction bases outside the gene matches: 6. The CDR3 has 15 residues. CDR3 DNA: TGTGCCAGCAGCCCTACAGCGGGAGGGACCAATGAGCAGTTCTTC. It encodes CASSPTAGGTNEQFF.

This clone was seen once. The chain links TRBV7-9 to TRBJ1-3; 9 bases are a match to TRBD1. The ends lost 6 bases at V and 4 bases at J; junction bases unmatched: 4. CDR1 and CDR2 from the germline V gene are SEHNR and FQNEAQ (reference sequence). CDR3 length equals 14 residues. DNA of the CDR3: TGTGCCAGCAGTCCCGGGACAGGGGGAAACACCATATATTTT. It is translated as CASSPGTGGNTIYF.

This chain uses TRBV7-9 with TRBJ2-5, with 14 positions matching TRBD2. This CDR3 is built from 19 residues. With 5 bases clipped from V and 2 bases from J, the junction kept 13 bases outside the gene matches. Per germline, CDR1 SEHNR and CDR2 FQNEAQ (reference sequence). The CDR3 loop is CASSRGTSGRGQNQETQYF. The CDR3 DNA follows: TGTGCCAGCAGCCGCGGGACTAGCGGGAGAGGCCAGAATCAAGAGACCCAGTACTTC.

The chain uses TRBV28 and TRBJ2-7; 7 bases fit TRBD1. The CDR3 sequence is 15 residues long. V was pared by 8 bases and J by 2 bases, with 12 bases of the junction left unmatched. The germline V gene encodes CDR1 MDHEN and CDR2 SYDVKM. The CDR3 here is CASFSTGQPTYEQYF. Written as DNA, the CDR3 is TGTGCCAGCTTCTCCACGGGACAGCCGACCTACGAGCAGTACTTC.

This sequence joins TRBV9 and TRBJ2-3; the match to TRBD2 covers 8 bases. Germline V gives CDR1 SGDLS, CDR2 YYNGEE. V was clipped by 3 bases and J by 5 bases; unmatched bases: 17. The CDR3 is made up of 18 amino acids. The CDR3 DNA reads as TGTGCCAGCAGCGGCACCAGGGGAGCGGGAGCCGTAAGAGATACGCAGTATTTT. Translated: CASSGTRGAGAVRDTQYF.

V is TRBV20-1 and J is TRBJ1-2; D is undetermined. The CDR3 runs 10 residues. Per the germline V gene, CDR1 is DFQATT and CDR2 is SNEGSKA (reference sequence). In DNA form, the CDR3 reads TGCACCGGAGGGAGGTATGGCTACACCTTC. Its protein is CTGGRYGYTF.

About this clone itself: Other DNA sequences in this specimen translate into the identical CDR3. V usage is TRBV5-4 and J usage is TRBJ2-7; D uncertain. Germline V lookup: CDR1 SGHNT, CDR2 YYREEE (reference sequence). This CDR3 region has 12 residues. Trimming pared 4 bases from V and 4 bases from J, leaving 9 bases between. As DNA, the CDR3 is TGTGCCAGCAGCCGCGACTCGTACGAGCAGTACTTC. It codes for CASSRDSYEQYF.

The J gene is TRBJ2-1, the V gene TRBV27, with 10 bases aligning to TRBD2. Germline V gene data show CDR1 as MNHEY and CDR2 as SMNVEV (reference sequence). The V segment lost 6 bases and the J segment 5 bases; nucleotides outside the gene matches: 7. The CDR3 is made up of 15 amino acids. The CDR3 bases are TGTGCCAGCAGCCCCAGGACTAGCGGCAACAATGAGCAGTTCTTC. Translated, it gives CASSPRTSGNNEQFF.

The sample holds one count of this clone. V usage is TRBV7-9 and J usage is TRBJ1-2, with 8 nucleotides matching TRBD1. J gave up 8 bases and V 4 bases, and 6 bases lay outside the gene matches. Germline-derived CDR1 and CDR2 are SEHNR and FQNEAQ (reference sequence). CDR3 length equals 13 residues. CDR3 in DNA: TGTGCCAGCAGCTCCGGACAGGGCCCCGGCTACACCTTC. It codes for CASSSGQGPGYTF. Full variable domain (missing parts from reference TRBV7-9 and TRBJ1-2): DTGVSQNPRHKITKRGQNVTFRCDPISEHNRLYWYRQTLGQGPEFLTYFQNEAQLEKSRLLSDRFSAERPKGSFSTLEIQRTEQGDSAMYLCASSSGQGPGYTFGSGTRLTVV.